The 23 T cell receptor beta chains below all came from one sample that was sequenced in a study of cytomegalovirus exposure and HLA in healthy donors. PCR amplification relied on 60 Vbeta primers (plus 13 Jbeta primers). Sequencing used immunoSEQ multiplex PCR; TCRdb keeps in-frame clones, though not all of them. This table has about 180,000 clones, around 80% appearing once. The sequencing input was PBMCs. These receptor sequences come from a man aged 18 to 30 in good health and CMV-seronegative.

This clone was picked up one time. The chain carries TRBV5-1 and TRBJ1-1, with D possibly being TRBD1 (6 bases). The CDR3 has 15 amino acids. Germline CDR1 and CDR2: SGHRS and YFSETQ. Trimming cost V 4 bases and J 0 bases, with 13 bases left between them. The CDR3 DNA follows: TGCGCCAGCAGCGGGACAAATTCTTTGAACACTGAAGCTTTCTTT. Translating it yields CASSGTNSLNTEAFF.

The chain combines TRBV6-1 with TRBJ2-1; 8 bases map to TRBD2. CDR1 and CDR2 from the germline V gene are MNHNS and SASEGT. After removal of 2 bases from V and 0 bases from J, the junction contained 3 bases not matched to a gene. The CDR3 covers 16 residues. The CDR3 nucleotides are TGTGCCAGCAGTGAACATCGGGGGGGCTCCTACAATGAGCAGTTCTTC. Protein sequence: CASSEHRGGSYNEQFF.

The rearrangement joins TRBV18 to TRBJ2-7; 9 nucleotides line up with TRBD1. The CDR3 is 14 residues long. The germline V gene has CDR1 KGHSH and CDR2 LQKENI. V lost 2 bases and J lost 5; bases outside the gene matches: 4. The CDR3 sequence: CASSPGQGLNEQYF. The CDR3 bases are TGTGCCAGCTCACCAGGACAGGGGCTCAACGAGCAGTACTTC.

A few counts support this clone. The chain links TRBV7-8 to TRBJ2-7; 9 bases fit TRBD1. Germline trimming cut 2 bases from V and 2 bases from J; bases unmatched to any gene: 4. CDR1 and CDR2 from the germline V gene are SGHVS and FQNEAQ. This CDR3 is built from 15 residues. Here the CDR3 reads CASSLTGTGTYEQYF. CDR3 in DNA: TGTGCCAGCAGCTTAACCGGGACAGGGACCTACGAGCAGTACTTC.

J is TRBJ1-2 and V is TRBV6-1; a weak D match, TRBD1 (5 bases). CDR1 and CDR2 from the germline V gene are MNHNS and SASEGT. The ends were cut back, 5 bases at V and 9 bases at J, with 16 bases in the middle. CDR3 length equals 13 residues. The CDR3, as DNA: TGTGCCAGCAGTAAGGACAAAACTCCGAGCTACACCTTC. Its protein is CASSKDKTPSYTF.

This clone came up a few times. The chain links TRBV2 to TRBJ1-5; D may be TRBD1 (6 bases). The CDR3 is 13 amino acids. V lost 5 bases and J 5 bases, leaving 10 bases between the germline ends. CDR1 is SNHLY, CDR2 FYNNEI, per germline. The CDR3, as DNA: TGTGCCAGCAGTCTACAGGGATATCAGCCCCAGCATTTT. This gives the protein CASSLQGYQPQHF.

This clone was detected only a few times. The chain is built from TRBV5-5 and TRBJ1-1; 7 bases map to TRBD1. J lost 4 bases, V lost 0 bases, and 3 bases had no gene match. The germline V gene has CDR1 SGHKS and CDR2 YYEKEE (reference sequence). The CDR3 contains 14 residues. The CDR3 region is CASSLAGGGTEAFF. The CDR3 DNA follows: TGTGCCAGCAGCTTGGCAGGGGGAGGCACTGAAGCTTTCTTT.

Concerning this clone itself: Other DNA sequences of this sample code for an identical CDR3. The chain recombines TRBV7-2 with TRBJ2-7, with TRBD2 identical over 12 bases. The germline V gene encodes CDR1 SGHTA and CDR2 FQGNSA. V was clipped by 5 bases and J by 2 bases; unmatched bases: 4. The CDR3 has 15 residues. CDR3: CASSPRTSGAYEQYF. The CDR3 nucleotides read TGTGCCAGCAGCCCTAGGACTAGCGGGGCCTACGAGCAGTACTTC.

For this clone: The junction and the germline gene differ at one end; a read error may be behind it. V usage is TRBV20-1 and J usage is TRBJ1-1; 9 bases fit TRBD1. Per the germline V gene, CDR1 is DFQATT and CDR2 is SNEGSKA (reference sequence). The CDR3 totals 11 residues. Written as DNA, the CDR3 is TGCAGTGCTAGAGATTTGGACAGGGGTCTCTTT. Protein product: CSARDLDRGLF.

This sequence joins TRBV6-4 and TRBJ1-5, with D possibly being TRBD1 (5 bases). The ends were cut back, 0 bases at V and 4 bases at J, with 13 bases in the middle. The CDR3 covers 16 residues. CDR1 is MRHNA and CDR2 is SNTAGT in the germline V gene. The CDR3 nucleotides are TGTGCCAGCAGTGACTCCAGGGCCCCATTAAATCAGCCCCAGCATTTT. Amino acid sequence: CASSDSRAPLNQPQHF.

CDR3 bases: TGTGCCAGCAGCTTACGGTGGCCGGACACAACTGGAAACACCATATATTTT. It specifies CASSLRWPDTTGNTIYF. V gene TRBV7-8 combines with J gene TRBJ1-3; perhaps TRBD1 as D (5 bases). Looked up from germline, CDR1 is SGHVS and CDR2 is FQNEAQ. The CDR3 spans 17 residues. Trimming took off 2 bases at V and 2 bases at J, with 16 bases between the two ends. Using reference TRBV7-8 and TRBJ1-3 for the parts outside the CDR3, the full variable domain is GAGVSQSPRYKVAKRGQDVALRCDPISGHVSLFWYQQALGQGPEFLTYFQNEAQLDKSGLPSDRFFAERPEGSVSTLKIQRTQQEDSAVYLCASSLRWPDTTGNTIYFGEGSWLTVV.

This clone appeared many times. J is TRBJ2-7 and V is TRBV7-2, with 9 bases fitting TRBD1. V lost 3 bases to trimming and J lost 4 bases; unmatched junction nucleotides: 4. CDR1 SGHTA and CDR2 FQGNSA come from the germline V gene. This CDR3 is built from 14 residues. The CDR3 sequence: CASSLGGQGYEQYF. The DNA of the CDR3 is TGTGCCAGCAGCTTGGGGGGACAGGGTTACGAGCAGTACTTC.

V is TRBV7-9 and J is TRBJ2-5; 9 nucleotides align to TRBD1. V shed 2 bases, J shed 4 bases, and the junction held 8 bases outside the gene matches. CDR3 length: 16 residues. Germline V gene data show CDR1 as SEHNR and CDR2 as FQNEAQ (reference sequence). The CDR3 bases are TGTGCCAGCAGCTTAATGAGATGGGACAGGGTAGAGACCCAGTACTTC. This gives the protein CASSLMRWDRVETQYF.

V gene TRBV18 combines with J gene TRBJ1-2; D remains ambiguous. This CDR3 contains 16 residues. Trimming cost V 2 bases and J 4 bases, with 17 bases left between them. CDR1 is KGHSH, CDR2 LQKENI, per germline. The CDR3 loop is CASSPEGNREVYGYTF. The DNA for the CDR3 is TGTGCCAGCTCACCAGAGGGAAACCGGGAGGTCTATGGCTACACCTTC.

J is TRBJ2-1 and V is TRBV23-1; D ambiguous. TRBV23-1 is labeled an ORF, and its function is uncertain. The CDR3 is 9 amino acids. V lost 3 bases, J lost 15 bases, and 6 bases lay in between. The CDR3 here is CASSHSTFF. CDR3 nucleotides: TGCGCCAGCAGTCATTCTACGTTCTTC.

The V and J genes are TRBV30 and TRBJ1-6; perhaps TRBD1 as D (5 bases). The germline V gene encodes CDR1 GTSNPN and CDR2 SVGIG (reference sequence). V shed 4 bases and J shed 5 bases, with 9 bases lying between them. The CDR3 runs to 13 residues. The CDR3 DNA is TGTGCCTGGAAGACAGATAATAATTCACCCCTCCACTTT. Translated, it gives CAWKTDNNSPLHF.

V usage is TRBV5-6 and J usage is TRBJ1-1, with 7 bases that match TRBD1. V dropped 3 bases and J dropped 2; count of bases not matched to a gene: 7. The CDR3 is 15 residues long. Germline-derived CDR1 and CDR2 are SGHDT and YYEEEE. CDR3 DNA sequence: TGTGCCAGCAGCTCCCTGGACAGGAAAAACACTGAAGCTTTCTTT. As protein: CASSSLDRKNTEAFF.

The rearrangement links TRBV6-5 to TRBJ2-7; 7 bases fit TRBD1. The CDR3 sequence is 14 residues long. Germline lookup yields CDR1 MNHEY and CDR2 SVGAGI. V trimming: 2 bases; J trimming: 2 bases; junction bases outside the gene matches: 3. Written as DNA, the CDR3 is TGTGCCAGCAGTTACGGGGACAGTGCCTACGAGCAGTACTTC. This codes for CASSYGDSAYEQYF.

V usage is TRBV6-6 and J usage is TRBJ2-7; the D gene is possibly TRBD1 (5 bases). CDR3 size: 12 residues. Germline V gene sequence: CDR1 MNHNY, CDR2 SVGAGI (reference sequence). Trimming shortened V by 6 bases and J by 4 bases, and 10 bases separated the two germline ends. The CDR3 bases are TGTGCCAGCAGATACGACAGTTACGAGCAGTACTTC. Amino acids: CASRYDSYEQYF.

The V gene is TRBV5-6, the J gene TRBJ2-7; no reliable D call. Per the germline V gene, CDR1 is SGHDT and CDR2 is YYEEEE. CDR3 length: 14 amino acids. With 1 base removed from V and 3 bases from J, the gap between germline ends came to 11 bases. The CDR3 loop reads CASSLFGLVYEQYF. For the CDR3, the DNA is TGTGCCAGCAGCTTGTTTGGCCTAGTCTACGAGCAGTACTTC.

This clone was observed a single time. The V call is TRBV5-1, the J call TRBJ2-3; TRBD2 aligns across 9 bases. Germline lookup yields CDR1 SGHRS and CDR2 YFSETQ. Trimming removed 3 bases from V and 1 base from J; junction bases left unmatched: 6. The CDR3 has 16 residues. The CDR3 DNA reads TGCGCCAGCAGCTCCCGCTCTAGCGGGGGCACAGATACGCAGTATTTT. Its protein is CASSSRSSGGTDTQYF.

This clone was detected only a few times. The rearrangement joins TRBV19 to TRBJ2-2, with a possible D match to TRBD2 (6 bases). CDR1 is LNHDA, CDR2 SQIVND, per germline (reference sequence). V gave up 7 bases and J gave up 5 bases, with 14 bases separating them. The CDR3 length is 14 residues. CDR3 in amino acids: CASTPLGGTGELFF. CDR3 DNA: TGTGCCAGTACCCCCCTAGGAGGGACCGGGGAGCTGTTTTTT.

The chain has TRBV30 and TRBJ2-5; TRBD1 agrees at 10 bases. The J call may not be correct, given that the DNA end is closer to TRBJ2-7. CDR1 and CDR2 (germline): GTSNPN, SVGIG (reference sequence). CDR3 length: 12 amino acids. CDR3 amino acids: CAGLDRGYEQYF. The CDR3 nucleotides read TGTGCCGGCCTGGACAGGGGGTACGAGCAGTACTTC.